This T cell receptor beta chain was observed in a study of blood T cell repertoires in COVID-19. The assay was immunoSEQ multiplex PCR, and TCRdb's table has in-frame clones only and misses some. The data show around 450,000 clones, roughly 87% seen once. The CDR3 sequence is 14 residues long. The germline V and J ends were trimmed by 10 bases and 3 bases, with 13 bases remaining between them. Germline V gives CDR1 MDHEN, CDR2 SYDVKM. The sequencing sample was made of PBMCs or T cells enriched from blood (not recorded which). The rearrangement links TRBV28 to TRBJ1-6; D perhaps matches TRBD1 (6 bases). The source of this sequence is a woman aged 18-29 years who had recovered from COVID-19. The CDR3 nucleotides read TGTGCCACCTTGGACAGTTTCTATAATTCACCCCTCCACTTT. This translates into CATLDSFYNSPLHF. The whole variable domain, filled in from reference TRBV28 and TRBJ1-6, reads DVKVTQSSRYLVKRTGEKVFLECVQDMDHENMFWYRQDPGLGLRLIYFSYDVKMKEKGDIPEGYSVSREKKERFSLILESASTNQTSMYLCATLDSFYNSPLHFGNGTRLTVT.